A single sample is the source of the 21 T cell receptor beta chains below, sequenced in a study of CD8 T cells in ankylosing spondylitis. Whole-study results and caveats: Among TCR beta sequences, a motif of several highly homologous variants appeared characteristic of ankylosing spondylitis blood.

TCRdb ran MiXCR on the 5' RACE reads and lists one entry per CDR3 protein. The sample shows 470,000 or so distinct CDR3 sequences, roughly a quarter of them seen only once. The antigens for these receptors are not known. The specimen sequenced was blood, either unsorted or a sorted T cell fraction (not recorded which). The receptors were gathered from a male donor with ankylosing spondylitis.

This clonotype was detected many times. The V call is TRBV20-1, the J call TRBJ2-1; 9 nucleotides agree with TRBD2. CDR3 size: 14 residues. Germline V gene data show CDR1 as DFQATT and CDR2 as SNEGSKA (reference sequence). V was pared by 5 bases and J by 2 bases, with 4 bases of the junction left unmatched. The CDR3 DNA sequence: TGCAGTGCTCGTAGCGGGAGAGCCTACAATGAGCAGTTCTTC. Encoded protein: CSARSGRAYNEQFF.

The chain joins TRBV10-3 to TRBJ2-3; D ambiguous. The germline V gene encodes CDR1 ENHRY and CDR2 SYGVKD. The CDR3 has 13 amino acids. Trimming removed 10 bases at V and 3 bases at J, with 14 bases between. For the CDR3, the DNA is TGTGCCACCCTGAATAGAGTTACAGATACGCAGTATTTT. It encodes CATLNRVTDTQYF.

Only a few counts were recorded for this clonotype. V usage is TRBV21-1 and J usage is TRBJ1-1. TRBV21-1 is noted as a pseudogene. This CDR3 has 14 amino acids. CDR3 DNA: TGTGCCAGCAGCAAAACAGCCCTGAACACTGAAGCTTTCTTT. Protein sequence: CASSKTALNTEAFF.

In its sample, this clonotype was seen a few times. The chain employs TRBV27 and TRBJ1-5, with D possibly TRBD1 on 6 matching bases. Germline V gene data show CDR1 as MNHEY and CDR2 as SMNVEV (reference sequence). CDR3 size: 16 residues. Trimming pared 0 bases from V and 3 bases from J, leaving 12 bases between. In nucleotides, the CDR3 is TGTGCCAGCAGTTTATCCTCGACAGGACTCAATCAGCCCCAGCATTTT. Protein product: CASSLSSTGLNQPQHF.

This clonotype was observed a handful of times. The chain links TRBV6-5 to TRBJ1-6, with D perhaps matching TRBD1 (6 bases). CDR3 size: 15 residues. The germline V and J ends were trimmed by 4 bases and 7 bases, with 14 bases remaining between them. CDR1 MNHEY and CDR2 SVGAGI come from the germline V gene. DNA of the CDR3: TGTGCCAGCAGTTCGGTCGGACAGATGAATTCACCCCTCCACTTT. Translated: CASSSVGQMNSPLHF.

The sample holds a few counts of this clonotype. V is TRBV12-3 or TRBV12-4 and J is TRBJ1-4; D call uncertain. The V gene lost 4 bases and the J gene lost 5 bases, with 5 bases spanning the gap. The CDR3 extends over 12 amino acids. The CDR3 loop is CASSSLNEKLFF. CDR3 coding DNA: TGTGCCAGCAGTTCTCTAAATGAAAAACTGTTTTTT.

The rearrangement links TRBV20-1 to TRBJ2-1; tentative D call: TRBD2 (5 bases). Looked up from germline, CDR1 is DFQATT and CDR2 is SNEGSKA (reference sequence). The length of the CDR3 is 16 residues. The V end was cut by 1 base, the J end by 3 bases, with 16 bases between. CDR3 bases: TGCAGTGCTAGAGTTAATACCGGGAAAAGCTACAATGAGCAGTTCTTC. It encodes CSARVNTGKSYNEQFF.

The chain recombines TRBV11-2 with TRBJ2-5; D not resolved. The CDR3 loop spans 12 amino acids. Trimming took 5 bases from V and 5 from J, leaving 9 bases between them. CDR1 and CDR2 (germline): SGHAT, FQNNGV. Here the CDR3 reads CASSRPGETQYF. DNA of the CDR3: TGTGCCAGCAGCCGACCTGGGGAGACCCAGTACTTC.

The chain recombines TRBV14 with TRBJ2-2, with 10 bases fitting TRBD2. Germline V gene data show CDR1 as SGHDN and CDR2 as FVKESK. The CDR3 extends over 16 amino acids. The junction had 7 bases not matched to a gene; V was cut back by 5 bases and J by 4 bases. CDR3 region: CASSSRTSGLTGELFF. CDR3 sequence (DNA): TGTGCCAGCAGCTCACGGACTAGCGGCCTCACCGGGGAGCTGTTTTTT.

The chain employs TRBV24-1 and TRBJ2-1; 11 positions match TRBD2. V shed 5 bases, J shed 4 bases, and the junction held 6 bases outside the gene matches. Germline V CDR1 and CDR2: KGHDR, SFDVKD. The CDR3 spans 16 residues. The CDR3 reads CATSGISGRGYNEQFF. The CDR3 DNA reads TGTGCCACCAGTGGTATTAGCGGGAGGGGATACAATGAGCAGTTCTTC.

V gene TRBV27 combines with J gene TRBJ2-5; D is ambiguous. CDR3 length: 13 amino acids. Germline CDR1 reads MNHEY; CDR2 reads SMNVEV (reference sequence). V gave up 5 bases and J gave up 4 bases, with 11 bases separating them. The DNA of the CDR3 is TGTGCCAGCAGTACCATCTCGTTAGAGACCCAGTACTTC. Protein: CASSTISLETQYF.

The rearrangement uses TRBV7-8 and TRBJ1-1, with D hard to call. The CDR3 sequence is 13 residues long. Germline V gives CDR1 SGHVS, CDR2 FQNEAQ. Trimming shortened V by 5 bases and J by 4 bases, and 11 bases separated the two germline ends. CDR3 in DNA: TGTGCCAGCAGCCCCCTCAGGACCACTGAAGCTTTCTTT. Amino acid sequence: CASSPLRTTEAFF.

In this sample, this clonotype turned up a few times. The chain joins TRBV5-1 to TRBJ2-7; D possibly corresponds to TRBD2 (6 bases). The V end was cut by 4 bases, the J end by 3 bases, with 14 bases between. The CDR3 runs to 14 residues. The germline V gene encodes CDR1 SGHRS and CDR2 YFSETQ. DNA for the CDR3: TGCGCCAGCAGCCCGGAGGGACTTAACTACGAGCAGTACTTC. Translating gives CASSPEGLNYEQYF.

The V call is TRBV29-1, the J call TRBJ2-1; TRBD2 aligns across 12 bases. CDR1 is SQVTM, CDR2 ANQGSEA, per germline. Losses at the gene ends were 3 bases for V and 7 bases for J; bases not matched to a gene: 10. CDR3 length: 16 amino acids. CDR3 residues: CSVDPSSGGVINEQFF. CDR3 in DNA: TGCAGCGTTGACCCCTCTAGCGGGGGGGTCATAAATGAGCAGTTCTTC.

There are a few counts of this clonotype. The rearrangement uses TRBV20-1 and TRBJ1-5, with a tentative D call TRBD1 (5 bases). CDR1 is DFQATT, CDR2 SNEGSKA, per germline (reference sequence). This CDR3 comprises 17 residues. V was shortened by 0 bases and J by 3 bases, with 18 bases between the two germline ends. The CDR3 here is CSARDRPGTLVNQPQHF. The CDR3 nucleotides are TGCAGTGCTAGAGACCGCCCCGGGACTCTGGTCAATCAGCCCCAGCATTTT.

This clonotype was observed a few times. This chain uses TRBV20-1 with TRBJ1-1; TRBD1 aligns across 11 bases. The germline V gene encodes CDR1 DFQATT and CDR2 SNEGSKA (reference sequence). CDR3 length: 14 residues. The V gene end was trimmed by 4 bases and the J gene end by 1 base; junction bases not matched to a gene: 2. CDR3 nucleotides: TGCAGTGCTAAGGACAGGGGGCAGAACACTGAAGCTTTCTTT. This encodes CSAKDRGQNTEAFF.

The J gene is TRBJ2-2, the V gene TRBV20-1; 7 bases are a match to TRBD1. Germline V gene lookup returns CDR1 DFQATT and CDR2 SNEGSKA (reference sequence). This CDR3 spans 14 amino acids. Trimming cost V 6 bases and J 4 bases; bases outside gene matches: 8. As DNA, the CDR3 is TGCAGTGCCGACAGGGATTCGGGCACCGGGGAGCTGTTTTTT. Amino acids: CSADRDSGTGELFF.

The rearrangement links TRBV7-2 to TRBJ2-7, with 9 bases identical to TRBD1. Germline V gene data show CDR1 as SGHTA and CDR2 as FQGNSA. V was pared by 3 bases and J by 7 bases, with 7 bases of the junction left unmatched. CDR3 length: 14 residues. CDR3 residues: CASSFAQGAGEQYV. CDR3 DNA: TGTGCCAGCAGCTTCGCACAGGGGGCGGGAGAGCAGTACGTC.

This clonotype turned up a few times. The V gene is TRBV2, the J gene TRBJ1-1, with D tentatively TRBD1 (5 bases). V was pared by 3 bases and J by 5 bases, with 13 bases between. The CDR3 is 14 residues long. The V gene's germline CDR1 is SNHLY and CDR2 FYNNEI. CDR3 sequence reads: CASSDRAGVTEAFF. For the CDR3, the DNA is TGTGCCAGCAGTGATCGGGCGGGGGTGACTGAAGCTTTCTTT.

The J gene is TRBJ1-5, the V gene TRBV3-1; D is undetermined. Germline V gene lookup returns CDR1 LGHDT and CDR2 YNNKEL (reference sequence). Between the trimmed V and J ends, which lost 1 base and 9 bases, there was a span of 13 bases. The CDR3 length is 14 residues. For the CDR3, the DNA is TGTGCCAGCAGCCAAGCAGCAGTTGCAGGGCCCCAGCATTTT. This codes for CASSQAAVAGPQHF.

The CDR3 is CASSGGTAKGGETQYF. CDR3 sequence (DNA): TGCGCCAGCAGCGGGGGGACAGCCAAGGGGGGAGAGACCCAGTACTTC. V and J are TRBV5-1 and TRBJ2-5, with a tentative D call TRBD1 (7 bases). V lost 4 bases and J lost 4, with 20 bases in between. The V gene's germline CDR1 is SGHRS and CDR2 YFSETQ. The CDR3 totals 16 residues. The full variable domain, its missing parts supplied by reference TRBV5-1 and TRBJ2-5, is KAGVTQTPRYLIKTRGQQVTLSCSPISGHRSVSWYQQTPGQGLQFLFEYFSETQRNKGNFPGRFSGRQFSNSRSEMNVSTLELGDSALYLCASSGGTAKGGETQYFGPGTRLLVL.